This T cell receptor (beta chain) was retrieved from a study of response to subunit inactivated influenza vaccine. Regarding the study as a whole: With each seasonal influenza vaccination, the authors suggested, few new T cells are recruited.

As to this clonotype: Its antigen is not known.

TCRdb reprocessed the RT-PCR reads with MiXCR, giving one entry per CDR3 protein. This repertoire shows 450,000 to 700,000 distinct CDR3 sequences, approximately 14% found once; its top ten account for 11%. The material sequenced was PBMCs from blood, taken roughly 12 days after vaccination. The TCR sequence derives from a man in his fifties or sixties who received an inactivated influenza vaccine.

The CDR3: CASSFSSSTDTQYF. The CDR3, as DNA: TGTGCCAGCAGTTTTAGCTCCAGCACAGATACGCAGTATTTT. The rearrangement links TRBV12-3 or TRBV12-4 to TRBJ2-3; D gene uncertain. Trimming removed 3 bases at V and 0 bases at J, with 7 bases between. CDR3 length: 14 residues.